Given below is one T cell receptor beta chain in context. Its antigen target is currently unknown. Base qualities are not provided; no much larger clone lies one nucleotide away. This sample stems from a study of response to subunit inactivated influenza vaccine (dated by TCRdb to 2016 to 2019). Describing the broader study: The study used deep quantitative T cell receptor repertoire profiling to track responses to a trivalent subunit inactivated influenza vaccine.

V is clipped by 6 bases and J by 6 bases, and the sequence between their germline boundaries is 17 bases long. Sequences MNHEY (CDR1) and SMNVEV (CDR2) are obtained from the germline V gene (reference sequence). The CDR3 numbers 15 residues from cysteine through phenylalanine. Only CDR3 DNA is held: 45 bases, read in frame from base 1. Receptor amplification or capture employed RT-PCR. The data were produced on an Illumina HiSeq 2500. TCRdb reanalyzed the raw reads on its own, using fastp at Q25 for trimming and MiXCR for clone calling, and kept in-frame beta chains. Each CDR3 protein gets just one entry, which takes the most common genes and DNA from the rows behind it. The sample table records roughly 780,000 distinct CDR3 sequences; around 18% of these occur just once. The ten largest make up roughly 10% of the sample. Study-level results and caveats: According to the authors, only a limited number of new T cells may be recruited by each seasonal influenza vaccination.

The specimen comprised PBMCs from blood, sampled less than 6 days after vaccination. The clonotype originates from a man aged 50 to 59 who received an inactivated influenza vaccine. Donor details come from another sample of the same person, matched by shared clones. The V and J segments used are TRBV27 and TRBJ2-2; the D gene remains uncertain. The DNA sequence follows: TGTGCCAGCAGCACTCAGACGGCCTTTGCCGGGGAGCTGTTTTTT. Its amino acids are CASSTQTAFAGELFF.